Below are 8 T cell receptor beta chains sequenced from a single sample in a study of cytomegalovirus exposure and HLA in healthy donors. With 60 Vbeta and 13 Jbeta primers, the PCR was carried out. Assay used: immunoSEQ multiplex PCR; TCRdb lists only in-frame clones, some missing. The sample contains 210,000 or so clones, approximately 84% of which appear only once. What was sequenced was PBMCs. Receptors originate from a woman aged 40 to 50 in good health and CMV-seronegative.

The CDR3 loop is CASSGGGESSYEQYF. As DNA, the CDR3 is TGCGCCAGCAGCGGAGGGGGGGAAAGCTCCTACGAGCAGTACTTC. The J gene is TRBJ2-7, the V gene TRBV5-1; TRBD2 is a possible D gene (7 bases). V was clipped by 4 bases and J by 0 bases, with 14 bases between them. Per germline, CDR1 SGHRS and CDR2 YFSETQ. This CDR3 region has 15 residues.

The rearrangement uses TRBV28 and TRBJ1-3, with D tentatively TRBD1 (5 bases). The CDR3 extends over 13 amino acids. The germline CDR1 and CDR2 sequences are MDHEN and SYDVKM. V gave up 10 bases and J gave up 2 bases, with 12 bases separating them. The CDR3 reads CATKGVAGNTIYF. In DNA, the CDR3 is TGTGCCACAAAAGGGGTTGCTGGAAACACCATATATTTT. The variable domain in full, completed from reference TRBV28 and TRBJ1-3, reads DVKVTQSSRYLVKRTGEKVFLECVQDMDHENMFWYRQDPGLGLRLIYFSYDVKMKEKGDIPEGYSVSREKKERFSLILESASTNQTSMYLCATKGVAGNTIYFGEGSWLTVV.

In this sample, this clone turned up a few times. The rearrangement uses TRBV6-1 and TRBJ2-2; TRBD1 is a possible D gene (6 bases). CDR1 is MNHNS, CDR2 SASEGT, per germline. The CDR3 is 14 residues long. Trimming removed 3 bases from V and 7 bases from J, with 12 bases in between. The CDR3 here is CASSDATGIGELFF. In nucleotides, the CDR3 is TGTGCCAGCAGTGATGCTACAGGGATCGGGGAGCTGTTTTTT.

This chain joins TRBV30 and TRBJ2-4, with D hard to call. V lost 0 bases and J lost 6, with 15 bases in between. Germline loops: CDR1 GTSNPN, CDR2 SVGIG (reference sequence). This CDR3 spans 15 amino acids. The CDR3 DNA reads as TGTGCCTGGAGTGTCTCGGGTTTAATAATAAACATTCAGTACTTC. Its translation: CAWSVSGLIINIQYF.

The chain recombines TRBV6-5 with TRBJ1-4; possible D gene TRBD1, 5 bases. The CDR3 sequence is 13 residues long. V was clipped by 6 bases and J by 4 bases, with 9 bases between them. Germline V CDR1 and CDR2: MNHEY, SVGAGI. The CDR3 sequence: CASREGVNEKLFF. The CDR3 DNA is TGTGCCAGCAGGGAAGGGGTTAATGAAAAACTGTTTTTT.

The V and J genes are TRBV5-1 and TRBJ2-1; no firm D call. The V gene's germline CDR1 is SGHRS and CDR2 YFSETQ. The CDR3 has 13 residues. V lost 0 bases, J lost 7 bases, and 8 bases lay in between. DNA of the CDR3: TGCGCCAGCAGCTTGGTTGGGCAGAATGAGCAGTTCTTC. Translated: CASSLVGQNEQFF.

Written as DNA, the CDR3 is TGCGCCAGCGAAGGTGGGGGGAGTCCAGATACGCAGTATTTT. It specifies CASEGGGSPDTQYF. The chain links TRBV5-1 to TRBJ2-3; TRBD2 might be the D (6 bases). V shed 7 bases and J shed 4 bases, with 16 bases lying between them. The V gene's germline CDR1 is SGHRS and CDR2 YFSETQ. This CDR3 region has 14 residues.

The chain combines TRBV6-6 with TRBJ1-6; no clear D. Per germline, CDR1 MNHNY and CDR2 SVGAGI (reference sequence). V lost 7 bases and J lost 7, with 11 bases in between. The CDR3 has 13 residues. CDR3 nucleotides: TGTGCCAGCACTCACTCGGGCAATTCACCCCTCCACTTT. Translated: CASTHSGNSPLHF.